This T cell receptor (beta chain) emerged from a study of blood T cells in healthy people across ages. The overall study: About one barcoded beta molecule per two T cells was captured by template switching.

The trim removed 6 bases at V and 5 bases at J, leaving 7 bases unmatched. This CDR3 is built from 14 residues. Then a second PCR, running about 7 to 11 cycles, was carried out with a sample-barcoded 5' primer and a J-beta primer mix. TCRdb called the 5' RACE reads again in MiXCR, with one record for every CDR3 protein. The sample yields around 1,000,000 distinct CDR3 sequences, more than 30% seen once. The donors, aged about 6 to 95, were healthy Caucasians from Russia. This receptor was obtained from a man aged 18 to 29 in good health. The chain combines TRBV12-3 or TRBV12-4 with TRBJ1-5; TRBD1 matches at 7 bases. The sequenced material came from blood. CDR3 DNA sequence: TGTGCCAGCAGAAAGACAGGGTGGGATCAGCCCCAGCATTTT. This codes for CASRKTGWDQPQHF.